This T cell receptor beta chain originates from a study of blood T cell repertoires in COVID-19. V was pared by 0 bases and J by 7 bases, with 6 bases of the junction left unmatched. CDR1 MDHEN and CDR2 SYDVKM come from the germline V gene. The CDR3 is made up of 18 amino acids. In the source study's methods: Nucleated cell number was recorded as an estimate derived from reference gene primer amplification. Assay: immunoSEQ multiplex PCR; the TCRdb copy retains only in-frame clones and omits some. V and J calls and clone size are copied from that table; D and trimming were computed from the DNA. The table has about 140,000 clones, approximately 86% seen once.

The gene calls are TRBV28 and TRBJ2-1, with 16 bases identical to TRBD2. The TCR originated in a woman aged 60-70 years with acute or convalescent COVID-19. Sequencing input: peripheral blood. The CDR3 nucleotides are TGTGCCAGCAGTTTATGGGAGGGACTAGCGGGGGGGTTGAATGAGCAGTTCTTC. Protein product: CASSLWEGLAGGLNEQFF.